This TCR beta chain stems from a study of blood T cell repertoires in COVID-19. Study-level background: Spain, Italy and the United States supplied samples that represented acute and convalescent COVID-19. T cells, B-cell-depleted T cells, or PBMCs supplied cDNA or gDNA.

Germline assignment: CDR1 LNHDA and CDR2 SQIVND (reference sequence). There are 14 residues in the CDR3. The V and J ends lost 7 bases and 1 base respectively, with 11 bases between them. Authors' analysis steps: Reference gene primer amplification gave nucleated cell count estimates. TCRdb's copy holds only in-frame clones and misses some; the assay was immunoSEQ multiplex PCR. V and J calls and clone size are as listed in that table; D and trimming were resolved from the DNA. The sample has 200,000 or so clones; about 87% are singletons. Sequenced sample: peripheral blood. This clonotype originated in a man between 65 and 79 years old with acute or convalescent COVID-19. The chain carries TRBV19 and TRBJ2-1; D gene uncertain. Here the CDR3 DNA reads TGTGCCAGTACCCCGGGTGGGTCCTACAATGAGCAGTTCTTC. This sequence encodes CASTPGGSYNEQFF.